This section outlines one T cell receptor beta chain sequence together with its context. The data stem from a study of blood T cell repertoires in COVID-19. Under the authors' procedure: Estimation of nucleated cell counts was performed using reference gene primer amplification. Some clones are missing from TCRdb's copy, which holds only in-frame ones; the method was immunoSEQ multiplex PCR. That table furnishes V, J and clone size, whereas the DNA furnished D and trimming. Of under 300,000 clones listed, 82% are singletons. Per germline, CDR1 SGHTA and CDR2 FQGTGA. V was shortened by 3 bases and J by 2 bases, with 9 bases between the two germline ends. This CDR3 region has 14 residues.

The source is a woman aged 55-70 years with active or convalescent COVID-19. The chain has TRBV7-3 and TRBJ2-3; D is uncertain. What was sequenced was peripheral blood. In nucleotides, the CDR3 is TGTGCCAGCAGCTTGAACCGGTACACAGATACGCAGTATTTT. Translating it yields CASSLNRYTDTQYF.